This T cell receptor beta chain was identified during a study of blood T cell repertoires in COVID-19. J gave up 1 base and V 5 bases, and 3 bases lay outside the gene matches. This CDR3 contains 15 residues. The germline V gene has CDR1 MRHNA and CDR2 SNTAGT. The table came from immunoSEQ multiplex PCR; TCRdb's copy has only in-frame clones and leaves some out. The sample shows approximately 330,000 clones, roughly 85% of them seen only once. The sequencing sample was made of PBMCs or T cells enriched from blood (not recorded which). This chain uses TRBV6-4 with TRBJ1-5, with 9 bases identical to TRBD1. The TCR was taken from a woman aged 40 to 49 with acute COVID-19. The CDR3 sequence is CASSRQGGSNQPQHF. The CDR3 DNA sequence: TGTGCCAGCAGTAGACAGGGGGGCAGCAATCAGCCCCAGCATTTT.